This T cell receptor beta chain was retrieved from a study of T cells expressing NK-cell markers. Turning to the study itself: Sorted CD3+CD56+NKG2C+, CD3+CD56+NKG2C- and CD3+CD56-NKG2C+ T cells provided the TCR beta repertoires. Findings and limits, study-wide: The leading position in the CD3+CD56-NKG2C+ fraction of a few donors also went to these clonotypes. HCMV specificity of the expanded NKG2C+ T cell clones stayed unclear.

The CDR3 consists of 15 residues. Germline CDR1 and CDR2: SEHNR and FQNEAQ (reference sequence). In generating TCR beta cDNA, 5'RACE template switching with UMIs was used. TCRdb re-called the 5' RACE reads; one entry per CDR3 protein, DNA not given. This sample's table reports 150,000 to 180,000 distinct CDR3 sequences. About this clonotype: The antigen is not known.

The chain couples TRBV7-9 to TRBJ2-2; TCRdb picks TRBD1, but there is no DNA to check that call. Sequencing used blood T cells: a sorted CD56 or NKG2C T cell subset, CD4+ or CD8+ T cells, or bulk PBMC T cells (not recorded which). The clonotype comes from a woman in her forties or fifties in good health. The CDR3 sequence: CASSLGTGLSGELFF.